The TCR beta chain described here comes from a study of CD8 T cells in ankylosing spondylitis. Preparation of TCR beta libraries was done by quantitative 5'-RACE with molecular barcodes. TCRdb re-called the 5' RACE reads through MiXCR, storing one row per CDR3 protein. Of about 700,000 distinct CDR3 sequences in the sample, around 20% were seen once. There are 15 residues in the CDR3. Trimming shortened V by 5 bases and J by 0 bases, and 10 bases separated the two germline ends. This clonotype was counted between two and nine times. Its antigen is still unknown. Whole-study results and caveats: The authors reported significant enrichment of disease-linked clones in matched ankylosing spondylitis synovial fluid. Some motif variants had been reported before (in reactive arthritis synovial fluid and blood). With a CD8+ phenotype, disease-linked clones were relatively rare in peripheral blood. Characteristic of ankylosing spondylitis blood, it appeared, was a TCR beta motif comprising several highly homologous variants.

This chain joins TRBV12-3 or TRBV12-4 and TRBJ1-4; D gene uncertain. The receptor comes from a male donor with ankylosing spondylitis. The sequenced material came from blood, either unsorted or a sorted T cell fraction (not recorded which). The CDR3 DNA reads TGTGCCAGCAGTAAAGACCCTGCAACTAATGAAAAACTGTTTTTT. It codes for CASSKDPATNEKLFF.